Listed here are 8 T cell receptor beta chains from one sample, sequenced in a study of cytomegalovirus exposure and HLA in healthy donors. The primer mix had 60 Vbeta and 13 Jbeta primers. This table comes from immunoSEQ multiplex PCR, and its TCRdb copy is limited to in-frame clones, with some not included. The sample table sets out fewer than 150,000 clones. Sequencing was carried out using PBMCs. These receptors were collected from a woman in her sixties or seventies in good health and CMV-seronegative.

The chain combines TRBV19 with TRBJ2-7; 7 positions agree with TRBD1. Germline V gene sequence: CDR1 LNHDA, CDR2 SQIVND (reference sequence). J lost 5 bases, V lost 5 bases, and 9 bases had no gene match. The CDR3 is 14 amino acids. DNA for the CDR3: TGTGCCAGTAGTGTCCCGACAGGGTTCAACGAGCAGTACTTC. It yields the protein CASSVPTGFNEQYF.

The CDR3 is CASSLGGLGTDTQYF. CDR3 bases: TGCGCCAGCAGCTTGGGAGGCTTGGGCACAGATACGCAGTATTTT. The gene calls are TRBV5-1 and TRBJ2-3, with D unresolved. CDR3 size: 15 residues. With 0 bases removed from V and 1 base from J, the gap between germline ends came to 9 bases. Germline V gives CDR1 SGHRS, CDR2 YFSETQ.

The chain carries TRBV7-9 and TRBJ1-2; 7 nucleotides match TRBD1. There are 15 residues in the CDR3. Germline values: CDR1 SEHNR, CDR2 FQNEAQ (reference sequence). V shed 0 bases, J shed 4 bases, and the junction held 5 bases outside the gene matches. The CDR3 DNA is TGTGCCAGCAGCTTAGCGGGGACAGAGAGCTATGGCTACACCTTC. This gives the protein CASSLAGTESYGYTF.

The rearrangement uses TRBV7-3 and TRBJ1-1; TRBD1 agrees at 7 bases. The CDR3 contains 14 residues. J was trimmed by 4 bases and V by 5 bases; bases with no gene match: 7. Germline CDR1 SGHTA, CDR2 FQGTGA. This chain's CDR3 is CASSVSTGSTEAFF. In nucleotides, the CDR3 is TGTGCCAGCAGCGTATCGACAGGGAGCACTGAAGCTTTCTTT.

The chain is built from TRBV29-1 and TRBJ2-5, with 7 bases that match TRBD1. The CDR3 is 11 residues long. Germline V CDR1 and CDR2: SQVTM, ANQGSEA. CDR3 coding DNA: TGCAGTCTAGGGGGCACGGAGACCCAGTACTTC. Its protein product is CSLGGTETQYF.

The chain employs TRBV5-6 and TRBJ2-2; a weak D match, TRBD1 (7 bases). The germline gives CDR1 SGHDT, CDR2 YYEEEE. The CDR3 has 17 residues. Trimming left V 3 bases short and J 1 base short, with 16 bases between. CDR3 protein: CASSWQGGGENTGELFF. The CDR3 region has the DNA TGTGCCAGCAGCTGGCAGGGGGGCGGTGAGAACACCGGGGAGCTGTTTTTT.

Here the CDR3 reads CASSLEGQGTGELFF. The CDR3 coding sequence is TGCGCCAGCAGCTTGGAAGGACAGGGGACCGGGGAGCTGTTTTTT. V and J are TRBV5-1 and TRBJ2-2, with 9 bases matching TRBD1. This CDR3 is built from 15 residues. Looked up from germline, CDR1 is SGHRS and CDR2 is YFSETQ. Trimming cost V 0 bases and J 5 bases; bases outside gene matches: 2.

This chain links TRBV30 with TRBJ2-7, with D possibly matching TRBD2 (5 bases). There are 13 residues in the CDR3. Germline V gene sequence: CDR1 GTSNPN, CDR2 SVGIG (reference sequence). V was clipped by 7 bases and J by 0 bases, with 13 bases between them. The CDR3 bases are TGTGCCTCCCACACGGGGATCTCCTACGAGCAGTACTTC. It codes for CASHTGISYEQYF. Filled out from reference TRBV30 and TRBJ2-7, the complete variable domain reads SQTIHQWPATLVQPVGSPLSLECTVEGTSNPNLYWYRQAAGRGLQLLFYSVGIGQISSEVPQNLSASRPQDRQFILSSKKLLLSDSGFYLCASHTGISYEQYFGPGTRLTVT.